This TCR beta chain was documented in a study of graft-versus-host responses after intestinal transplantation. Concerning this clone itself: Its target is not known.

Study observations and caveats: Across patients carrying graft-donor T cell macrochimerism, allografts held high graft-versus-host to host-versus-graft clonal ratios.

TCRdb keeps only in-frame clones here, not all; method: immunoSEQ multiplex PCR. Of roughly 60,000 clones listed, more than 75% are singletons. The CDR3 extends over 17 amino acids. V was shortened by 4 bases and J by 3 bases, with 19 bases between the two germline ends. The source was PBMCs, collected approximately four months after intestinal transplantation. This receptor was taken from a human patient who received an intestinal transplant, so some T cells may come from the graft donor. The V and J genes are TRBV23-1 and TRBJ2-4; D is tentatively TRBD1 or TRBD2 (5 bases each). TRBV23-1 is an ORF, and what it does is uncertain. The CDR3 DNA is TGCGCCAGCAGTCCCAGAGGTCCGGGGCAAGTCAAAAACATTCAGTACTTC. Protein product: CASSPRGPGQVKNIQYF.